This entry lists 20 T cell receptor beta chains sequenced from one sample in a study of Graves' ophthalmopathy and Graves' hyperthyroidism. Amplification of TCR beta CDR3 regions used RNA transcripts. HTBI primers served in a first-round RT-PCR, which a second-round multiplex PCR followed. TCRdb analysed the multiplex PCR reads with MiXCR anew, one entry per CDR3 protein. The repertoire holds 350,000 to 400,000 distinct CDR3 sequences, with about 17% as singletons. Sequences were obtained from peripheral blood. The receptors derive from a woman aged 18-29 years with Graves' ophthalmopathy.

In its sample, this clonotype was seen many times. DNA of the CDR3: TGTGCCAGCACCTCGGACCTGTACCGGCGCTATGGCTACACCTTC. Protein product: CASTSDLYRRYGYTF. The chain employs TRBV12-3 or TRBV12-4 and TRBJ1-2; the D is unclear. This CDR3 has 15 residues. V lost 7 bases and J 4 bases, leaving 19 bases between the germline ends.

This clonotype was detected many times. This chain links TRBV19 with TRBJ1-5, with a possible D match to TRBD1 (5 bases). The V end was cut by 3 bases, the J end by 5 bases, with 17 bases between. This CDR3 is built from 16 residues. The germline CDR1 and CDR2 sequences are LNHDA and SQIVND (reference sequence). The DNA for the CDR3 is TGTGCCAGTAGTATCGGCGAGGGGCGAGGCTATCAGCCCCAGCATTTT. This gives the protein CASSIGEGRGYQPQHF.

This clonotype was detected ten times or more. This chain connects TRBV7-2 to TRBJ1-5; 9 positions match TRBD1. The CDR3 is 15 amino acids. V shed 4 bases and J 10 bases; nucleotides not matched to a gene: 11. CDR1 is SGHTA, CDR2 FQGNSA, per germline. The CDR3 DNA reads TGTGCCAGCAGCTCCGGACAGGGGCGACTAGTACCCCAGCATTTT. This codes for CASSSGQGRLVPQHF.

The V call is TRBV6-1, the J call TRBJ1-1; D is undetermined. Trimming removed 1 base from V and 2 bases from J, with 8 bases in between. The CDR3 extends over 14 amino acids. Germline lookup yields CDR1 MNHNS and CDR2 SASEGT. The chain's CDR3 is CASSEGWYNTEAFF. CDR3 nucleotide sequence: TGTGCCAGCAGTGAAGGTTGGTATAACACTGAAGCTTTCTTT.

This clonotype came up many times. V and J are TRBV5-1 and TRBJ1-2; the D gene is possibly TRBD1 (6 bases). V shed 0 bases and J shed 4 bases, with 10 bases lying between them. CDR1 SGHRS and CDR2 YFSETQ come from the germline V gene. There are 14 residues in the CDR3. The CDR3 DNA reads as TGCGCCAGCAGCTTGGGGGACACCGCCTATGGCTACACCTTC. Its protein is CASSLGDTAYGYTF.

This clonotype was recorded many times. The rearrangement uses TRBV12-3 or TRBV12-4 and TRBJ1-5; D perhaps matches TRBD1 (5 bases). The CDR3 has 14 amino acids. The V and J ends lost 7 bases and 3 bases respectively, with 13 bases between them. CDR3 sequence reads: CASTTRQTNQPQHF. The CDR3 nucleotides read TGTGCCAGCACCACCAGACAGACCAATCAGCCCCAGCATTTT.

This clonotype was seen repeatedly, ten times or more. The V call is TRBV29-1, the J call TRBJ1-2; no firm D call. CDR3 size: 11 residues. Trimming took 5 bases from V and 8 from J, leaving 12 bases between them. Germline V gene data show CDR1 as SQVTM and CDR2 as ANQGSEA. The CDR3 protein is CSVFSRGGYTF. The CDR3 DNA reads TGCAGCGTTTTTTCCAGAGGCGGCTACACCTTC. Full variable domain (missing parts from reference TRBV29-1 and TRBJ1-2): SAVISQKPSRDICQRGTSLTIQCQVDSQVTMMFWYRQQPGQSLTLIATANQGSEATYESGFVIDKFPISRPNLTFSTLTVSNMSPEDSSIYLCSVFSRGGYTFGSGTRLTVV.

The chain links TRBV12-3 or TRBV12-4 to TRBJ1-5; D is ambiguous. V was pared by 3 bases and J by 2 bases, with 8 bases between. The CDR3 runs 14 residues. The CDR3: CASSFYGGNQPQHF. The CDR3 coding sequence is TGTGCCAGCAGTTTTTACGGTGGCAATCAGCCCCAGCATTTT.

This clonotype was recorded many times. The chain links TRBV20-1 to TRBJ2-5, with 8 bases fitting TRBD2. V lost 2 bases and J lost 1; bases outside the gene matches: 3. Germline CDR1 is DFQATT and CDR2 is SNEGSKA (reference sequence). CDR3 length equals 14 residues. CDR3 coding DNA: TGCAGTGCTAGACTAGCGGGTAGCCAAGAGACCCAGTACTTC. It codes for CSARLAGSQETQYF.

There are many counts of this clonotype. The rearrangement uses TRBV19 and TRBJ1-1; tentative D call: TRBD1 (5 bases). CDR1 and CDR2 (germline): LNHDA, SQIVND (reference sequence). This CDR3 spans 14 amino acids. V dropped 5 bases and J dropped 3 bases, with 13 bases sitting between them. CDR3 coding DNA: TGTGCCAGTAGTCTCAAGGGGACGTACACTGAAGCTTTCTTT. Its translation is CASSLKGTYTEAFF. The full variable domain, its missing parts supplied by reference TRBV19 and TRBJ1-1, is DGGITQSPKYLFRKEGQNVTLSCEQNLNHDAMYWYRQDPGQGLRLIYYSQIVNDFQKGDIAEGYSVSREKKESFPLTVTSAQKNPTAFYLCASSLKGTYTEAFFGQGTRLTVV.

This clonotype was observed at least ten times. The chain couples TRBV4-1 to TRBJ2-7; D unclear. CDR3 size: 13 residues. Looked up from germline, CDR1 is MGHRA and CDR2 is YSYEKL. Trimming removed 1 base from V and 2 bases from J, with 6 bases in between. CDR3 in DNA: TGCGCCAGCAGCCAAGCTCCGGCCTACGAGCAGTACTTC. It yields the protein CASSQAPAYEQYF.

Many counts were recorded for this clonotype. V and J are TRBV7-8 and TRBJ1-5; tentatively, D is TRBD1 (5 bases). This CDR3 has 16 residues. Germline CDR1 reads SGHVS; CDR2 reads FQNEAQ. V dropped 5 bases and J dropped 3 bases, with 17 bases sitting between them. This CDR3 is CASSRRVGGDNQPQHF. CDR3 nucleotide sequence: TGTGCCAGCAGCCGTAGGGTGGGAGGGGACAATCAGCCCCAGCATTTT.

CDR3 protein: CASIAGTGPYEQYF. CDR3 DNA sequence: TGTGCCAGCATTGCCGGGACAGGACCCTACGAGCAGTACTTC. This chain links TRBV6-1 with TRBJ2-7, with 8 bases lining up with TRBD1. The CDR3 consists of 14 residues. V lost 7 bases to trimming and J lost 2 bases; unmatched junction nucleotides: 7. Per germline, CDR1 MNHNS and CDR2 SASEGT.

This clonotype occurred many times. The genes are TRBV5-5 and TRBJ2-7; 9 bases map to TRBD2. V trimming: 3 bases; J trimming: 4 bases; junction bases outside the gene matches: 11. CDR1 and CDR2 (germline): SGHKS, YYEKEE (reference sequence). This CDR3 contains 16 residues. CDR3 residues: CASSYSWTAGGYEQYF. The CDR3 bases are TGTGCCAGCAGCTATAGCTGGACAGCGGGGGGATACGAGCAGTACTTC.

This chain uses TRBV30 with TRBJ2-7; D gene unclear. The germline gives CDR1 GTSNPN, CDR2 SVGIG (reference sequence). The CDR3 covers 11 residues. The V gene lost 1 base and the J gene lost 5 bases, with 6 bases spanning the gap. This chain's CDR3 is CAWSEVDEQYF. The CDR3 DNA follows: TGTGCCTGGAGTGAGGTGGACGAGCAGTACTTC.

Ten or more counts support this clonotype. The rearrangement links TRBV19 to TRBJ1-2, with 8 positions matching TRBD1. V lost 4 bases to trimming and J lost 5 bases; unmatched junction nucleotides: 12. The CDR3 loop spans 16 amino acids. Germline values: CDR1 LNHDA, CDR2 SQIVND (reference sequence). The chain's CDR3 is CASSNYHEDRDYGYTF. The CDR3 nucleotides are TGTGCCAGTAGTAATTACCACGAGGACAGGGATTATGGCTACACCTTC. Supplemented by reference TRBV19 and TRBJ1-2, the full variable domain reads DGGITQSPKYLFRKEGQNVTLSCEQNLNHDAMYWYRQDPGQGLRLIYYSQIVNDFQKGDIAEGYSVSREKKESFPLTVTSAQKNPTAFYLCASSNYHEDRDYGYTFGSGTRLTVV.

The chain combines TRBV19 with TRBJ2-7, with 10 bases identical to TRBD2. In germline, CDR1 is LNHDA, CDR2 SQIVND (reference sequence). V lost 4 bases to trimming and J lost 5 bases; unmatched junction nucleotides: 20. The CDR3 runs to 19 residues. The CDR3 region has the DNA TGTGCCAGTAGTAACCGACACTCGGGACTAGCGTCCGGGGAGAACGAGCAGTACTTC. It encodes CASSNRHSGLASGENEQYF.

The table lists this clonotype with many counts. The rearrangement links TRBV12-3 or TRBV12-4 to TRBJ1-3; D might be TRBD1 (5 bases). V lost 5 bases, J lost 4 bases, and 9 bases lay in between. This CDR3 has 13 residues. The CDR3 DNA reads as TGTGCCAGCAGTGCACACAGGGGAAACACCATATATTTT. This codes for CASSAHRGNTIYF.

Many counts were recorded for this clonotype. The chain carries TRBV30 and TRBJ1-1, with D possibly being TRBD1 (6 bases). The CDR3 sequence is 14 residues long. V was shortened by 5 bases and J by 0 bases, with 13 bases between the two germline ends. In germline, CDR1 is GTSNPN, CDR2 SVGIG (reference sequence). The DNA of the CDR3 is TGTGCCTGGGCCCGGGACATTTTGAACACTGAAGCTTTCTTT. Translation: CAWARDILNTEAFF.

This clonotype appeared many times. The chain is built from TRBV6-5 and TRBJ2-7; TRBD2 matches 12 bases. This CDR3 is 14 amino acids long. From germline, CDR1 is MNHEY and CDR2 SVGAGI. J was trimmed by 2 bases and V by 7 bases; bases with no gene match: 3. DNA for the CDR3: TGTGCCAGCACCACTAGCGGGGGGACCTACGAGCAGTACTTC. Translation: CASTTSGGTYEQYF.